Included here is one T cell receptor (beta chain) sequence, with context. Together with a sample-barcoded 5' primer, a J-beta primer mix was included in a second PCR lasting roughly 6 to 12 cycles. A 12-random-nucleotide template-switch adaptor tagged each cDNA molecule. TCRdb re-called the 5' RACE reads through MiXCR, storing one row per CDR3 protein. The sample consists of 870,000 or so distinct CDR3 sequences, less than 35% of them appearing once. Trimming removed 6 bases from V and 7 bases from J; junction bases left unmatched: 19. Germline CDR1 is DFQATT and CDR2 is SNEGSKA (reference sequence). The CDR3 runs to 17 residues. The sample belongs to a study of blood T cells in healthy people across ages.

The V call is TRBV20-1, the J call TRBJ1-2; 11 bases are shared with TRBD1. The sequence came from a woman of 80 years or more in good health. The sequenced sample was blood. CDR3 in DNA: TGCAGTGCCGCCCTTACCGGACAGGGGGCGTACAACGGTGGCTACACCTTC. Translating it yields CSAALTGQGAYNGGYTF.